A single sample is the source of the 13 T cell receptor beta chains below, sequenced in a study of radiation and T cells in renal cell carcinoma. Assay used: immunoSEQ multiplex PCR; TCRdb lists only in-frame clones, some missing. This sample carries around 120,000 clones, approximately 75% of them seen once, and the ten largest clones take about 1.9%. The time point is: blood 2 weeks post-SBRT. Treatment here: 15 Gy SBRT to primary tumor, nephrectomy 4 weeks later. Sequences were derived from blood, sampled from a patient whose treatment included radiotherapy and nephrectomy. These receptors all stem from a woman in her fifties or sixties with renal cell carcinoma.

CDR3 residues: CASSFYSGLETQYF. The CDR3 region has the DNA TGCGCCAGCAGCTTCTATAGCGGCCTAGAGACCCAGTACTTC. The J gene is TRBJ2-5, the V gene TRBV5-1, with a tentative D call TRBD2 (6 bases). The CDR3 extends over 14 amino acids. The germline V and J ends were trimmed by 2 bases and 4 bases, with 12 bases remaining between them. Per the germline V gene, CDR1 is SGHRS and CDR2 is YFSETQ.

The chain couples TRBV4-1 to TRBJ2-4, with 10 bases fitting TRBD1. Germline CDR1 is MGHRA and CDR2 is YSYEKL. V lost 0 bases and J lost 13; bases outside the gene matches: 3. The CDR3 consists of 13 residues. CDR3 loop: CASSQDGTGAQYF. The CDR3 region has the DNA TGCGCCAGCAGCCAAGATGGGACAGGGGCCCAGTACTTC.

V and J are TRBV6-1 and TRBJ1-2; tentatively, D is TRBD1 (5 bases). This CDR3 region has 14 residues. The V end lost 3 bases, the J end lost 6 bases, and 14 bases lay between the germline ends. Germline CDR1 is MNHNS and CDR2 is SASEGT. The CDR3 DNA follows: TGTGCCAGCAGTGAGGGACCTGGGGAAAATGGCTACACCTTC. Its translation is CASSEGPGENGYTF.

V and J are TRBV28 and TRBJ2-3; 8 bases map to TRBD2. The CDR3 loop spans 17 amino acids. Trimming removed 5 bases from V and 2 bases from J; junction bases left unmatched: 12. Per germline, CDR1 MDHEN and CDR2 SYDVKM. The CDR3 here is CASSRTPTSGITDTQYF. The CDR3 DNA is TGTGCCAGCAGTCGAACACCCACTAGCGGAATCACAGATACGCAGTATTTT. The full variable domain, in which reference TRBV28 and TRBJ2-3 provide the parts outside the CDR3, is DVKVTQSSRYLVKRTGEKVFLECVQDMDHENMFWYRQDPGLGLRLIYFSYDVKMKEKGDIPEGYSVSREKKERFSLILESASTNQTSMYLCASSRTPTSGITDTQYFGPGTRLTVL.

The chain recombines TRBV5-1 with TRBJ1-4, with D hard to call. CDR3 size: 14 residues. Per germline, CDR1 SGHRS and CDR2 YFSETQ. The V end was cut by 4 bases, the J end by 3 bases, with 10 bases between. For the CDR3, the DNA is TGCGCCAGCAGCGAAGGAGGCTCTAATGAAAAACTGTTTTTT. Protein product: CASSEGGSNEKLFF.

This chain joins TRBV29-1 and TRBJ1-1, with TRBD1 matching over 11 bases. J lost 3 bases, V lost 3 bases, and 6 bases had no gene match. The germline CDR1 and CDR2 sequences are SQVTM and ANQGSEA. The CDR3 extends over 15 amino acids. CDR3 bases: TGCAGCGTTGACCATGGACAGGGGGCCTACACTGAAGCTTTCTTT. It is translated as CSVDHGQGAYTEAFF.

The chain is built from TRBV29-1 and TRBJ1-3, with D maybe TRBD1 (6 bases). The CDR3 extends over 15 amino acids. From germline, CDR1 is SQVTM and CDR2 ANQGSEA. V was cut by 4 bases and J by 2 bases, with 15 bases left in between. This CDR3 is CSVGGGARAGNTIYF. The DNA for the CDR3 is TGCAGCGTTGGTGGGGGGGCGAGGGCTGGAAACACCATATATTTT. Based on the CDR3 plus reference TRBV29-1 and TRBJ1-3, the full variable domain is SAVISQKPSRDICQRGTSLTIQCQVDSQVTMMFWYRQQPGQSLTLIATANQGSEATYESGFVIDKFPISRPNLTFSTLTVSNMSPEDSSIYLCSVGGGARAGNTIYFGEGSWLTVV.

The chain has TRBV5-4 and TRBJ2-7, with 8 positions matching TRBD2. Germline values: CDR1 SGHNT, CDR2 YYREEE (reference sequence). V was pared by 3 bases and J by 3 bases, with 8 bases of the junction left unmatched. The CDR3 has 15 amino acids. CDR3 coding DNA: TGTGCCAGCAGCTGGGGTCCGGGGGGGGACTACGAGCAGTACTTC. Translating it yields CASSWGPGGDYEQYF.

The V call is TRBV5-1, the J call TRBJ1-1; D gene ambiguous. The germline V gene encodes CDR1 SGHRS and CDR2 YFSETQ. The CDR3 is 14 residues long. Trimming removed 0 bases at V and 4 bases at J, with 10 bases between. The CDR3 nucleotides read TGCGCCAGCAGCTTGGACGGGAGAGGCACTGAAGCTTTCTTT. Amino acid sequence: CASSLDGRGTEAFF.

The rearrangement links TRBV4-2 to TRBJ2-2; D uncertain. The CDR3 spans 17 residues. From germline, CDR1 is LGHNA and CDR2 YNFKEQ. Trimming took 0 bases from V and 7 from J, leaving 18 bases between them. The CDR3 here is CASSQDNPRTAIGELFF. CDR3 DNA: TGTGCCAGCAGCCAAGATAACCCGCGTACCGCTATCGGGGAGCTGTTTTTT.

J is TRBJ2-7 and V is TRBV5-5; maybe TRBD2 (7 bases). With 2 bases removed from V and 2 bases from J, the gap between germline ends came to 14 bases. Per the germline V gene, CDR1 is SGHKS and CDR2 is YYEKEE (reference sequence). This CDR3 has 15 residues. CDR3 nucleotides: TGTGCCAGCAGCTTCGGAGCGGGACAAACCTACGAGCAGTACTTC. Its translation is CASSFGAGQTYEQYF.

The J gene is TRBJ1-1, the V gene TRBV9; 9 bases match TRBD1. This CDR3 contains 16 residues. The V gene end was trimmed by 3 bases and the J gene end by 4 bases; junction bases not matched to a gene: 10. In germline, CDR1 is SGDLS, CDR2 YYNGEE. The CDR3 region is CASSGSGQGLATEAFF. CDR3 nucleotide sequence: TGTGCCAGCAGCGGCTCGGGACAGGGATTAGCCACTGAAGCTTTCTTT.

V gene TRBV9 combines with J gene TRBJ1-3; D is ambiguous. The CDR3 length is 15 residues. Trimming took 2 bases from V and 0 from J, leaving 9 bases between them. CDR1 and CDR2 from the germline V gene are SGDLS and YYNGEE. The CDR3 coding sequence is TGTGCCAGCAGCGTTGGCCACACCTCTGGAAACACCATATATTTT. This sequence encodes CASSVGHTSGNTIYF.